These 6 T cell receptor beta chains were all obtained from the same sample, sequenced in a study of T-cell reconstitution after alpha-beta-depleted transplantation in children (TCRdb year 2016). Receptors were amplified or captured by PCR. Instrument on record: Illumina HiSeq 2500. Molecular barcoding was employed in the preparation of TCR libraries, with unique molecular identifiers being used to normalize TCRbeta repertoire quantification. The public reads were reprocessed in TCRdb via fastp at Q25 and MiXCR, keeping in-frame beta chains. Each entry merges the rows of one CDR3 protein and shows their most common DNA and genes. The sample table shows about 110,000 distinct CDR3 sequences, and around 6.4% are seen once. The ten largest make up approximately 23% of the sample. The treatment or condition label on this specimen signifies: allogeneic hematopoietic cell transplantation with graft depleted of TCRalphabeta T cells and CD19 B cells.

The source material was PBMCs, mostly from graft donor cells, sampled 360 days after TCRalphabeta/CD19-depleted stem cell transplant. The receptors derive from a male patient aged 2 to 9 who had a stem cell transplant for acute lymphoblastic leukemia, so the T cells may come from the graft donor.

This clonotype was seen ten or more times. CDR3 nucleotide sequence: TGTGCCAGCAGTCTCTTTGGGCCCGGGCCGGCCTACAATGAGCAGTTCTTC. It encodes CASSLFGPGPAYNEQFF. This chain links TRBV4-2 with TRBJ2-1; no reliable D call. Trimming cost V 6 bases and J 2 bases, with 20 bases left between them. This CDR3 comprises 17 residues. The V gene's germline CDR1 is LGHNA and CDR2 YNFKEQ.

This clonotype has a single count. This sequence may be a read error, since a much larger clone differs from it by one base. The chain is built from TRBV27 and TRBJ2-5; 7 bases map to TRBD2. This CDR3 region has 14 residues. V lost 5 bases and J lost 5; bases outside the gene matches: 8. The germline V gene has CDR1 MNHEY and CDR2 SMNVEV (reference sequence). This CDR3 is CASSVGLPPETQYF. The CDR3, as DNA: TGTGCCAGCAGTGTGGGACTACCCCCGGAGACCCAGTACTTC.

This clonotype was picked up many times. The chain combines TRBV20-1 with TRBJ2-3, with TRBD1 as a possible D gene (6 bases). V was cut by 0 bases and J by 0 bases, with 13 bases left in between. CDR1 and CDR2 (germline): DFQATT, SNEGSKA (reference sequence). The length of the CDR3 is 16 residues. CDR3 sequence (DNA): TGCAGTGCTAGAGATTTTACGAGGGGGAGCACAGATACGCAGTATTTT. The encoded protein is CSARDFTRGSTDTQYF.

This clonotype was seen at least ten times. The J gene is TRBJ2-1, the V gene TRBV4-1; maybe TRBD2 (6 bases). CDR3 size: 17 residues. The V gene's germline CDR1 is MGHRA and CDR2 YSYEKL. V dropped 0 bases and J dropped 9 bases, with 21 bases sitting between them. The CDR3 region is CASSQDQREARRGEQFF. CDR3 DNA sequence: TGCGCCAGCAGCCAAGATCAAAGAGAAGCGCGGCGGGGTGAGCAGTTCTTC.

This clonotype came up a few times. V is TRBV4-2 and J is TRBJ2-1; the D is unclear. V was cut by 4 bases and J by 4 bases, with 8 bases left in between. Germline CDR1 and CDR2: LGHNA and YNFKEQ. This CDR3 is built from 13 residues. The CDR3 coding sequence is TGTGCCAGCAGCCTGTCCCTTTACAATGAGCAGTTCTTC. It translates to CASSLSLYNEQFF.

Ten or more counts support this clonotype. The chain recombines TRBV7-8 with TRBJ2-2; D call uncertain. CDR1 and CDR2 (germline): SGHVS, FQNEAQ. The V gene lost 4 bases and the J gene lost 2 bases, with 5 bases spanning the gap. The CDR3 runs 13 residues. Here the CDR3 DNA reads TGTGCCAGCAGCTACCGTAACACCGGGGAGCTGTTTTTT. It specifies CASSYRNTGELFF. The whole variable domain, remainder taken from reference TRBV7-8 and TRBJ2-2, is GAGVSQSPRYKVAKRGQDVALRCDPISGHVSLFWYQQALGQGPEFLTYFQNEAQLDKSGLPSDRFFAERPEGSVSTLKIQRTQQEDSAVYLCASSYRNTGELFFGEGSRLTVL.